This T cell receptor (beta chain) was documented in a study of cytomegalovirus exposure and HLA in healthy donors. Study-wide points: Another analysis was done later, and it associated approximately 17,000 TCR beta sequences with HLA alleles at 0.05 false discovery rate. It was in a later analysis that TCR association rates were seen to vary by HLA locus, highest for DRB1 and lowest for HLA-C.

13 Jbeta primers and 60 Vbeta primers were used for the PCR. Profiled with immunoSEQ multiplex PCR; TCRdb holds only in-frame clones, not every one. The profile shows about 140,000 clones, approximately 80% of them singletons. For this clone: Its antigen is not known.

CDR1 SGHDN and CDR2 FVKESK come from the germline V gene. The V and J ends lost 2 bases and 2 bases, in that order; junction bases with no gene match: 7. The CDR3 is 17 amino acids. This TCR was recovered from a female donor in good health and CMV-seropositive. The gene calls are TRBV14 and TRBJ2-5; 11 bases align to TRBD2. Sequencing was carried out using PBMCs. The DNA of the CDR3 is TGTGCCAGCAGCCAATGGCTAGCGGGGGGAATACAAGAGACCCAGTACTTC. Encoded protein: CASSQWLAGGIQETQYF.